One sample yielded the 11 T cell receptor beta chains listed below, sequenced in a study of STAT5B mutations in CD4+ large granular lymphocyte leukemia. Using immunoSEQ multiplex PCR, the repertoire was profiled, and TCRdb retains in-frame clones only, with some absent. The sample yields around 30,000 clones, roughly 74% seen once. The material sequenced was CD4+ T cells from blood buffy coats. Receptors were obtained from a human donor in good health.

CDR3 sequence reads: CASSGRGGTEAFF. CDR3 sequence (DNA): TGTGCCAGCAGTGGGAGGGGAGGCACTGAAGCTTTCTTT. The V and J genes are TRBV2 and TRBJ1-1, with a weak D call TRBD1 (5 bases). V was trimmed by 4 bases and J by 4 bases, leaving 10 bases between them. CDR1 is SNHLY and CDR2 is FYNNEI in the germline V gene. The CDR3 is 13 residues long. The variable domain in full, with the rest retrieved from reference TRBV2 and TRBJ1-1, is EPEVTQTPSHQVTQMGQEVILRCVPISNHLYFYWYRQILGQKVEFLVSFYNNEISEKSEIFDDQFSVERPDGSNFTLKIRSTKLEDSAMYFCASSGRGGTEAFFGQGTRLTVV.

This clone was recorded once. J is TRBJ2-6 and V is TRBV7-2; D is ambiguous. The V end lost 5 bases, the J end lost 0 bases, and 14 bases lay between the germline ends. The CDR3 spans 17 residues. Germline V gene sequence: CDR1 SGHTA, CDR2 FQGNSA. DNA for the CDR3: TGTGCCAGCAGCCCAGGTCCCCCTCTCTCTGGGGCCAACGTCCTGACTTTC. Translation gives CASSPGPPLSGANVLTF.

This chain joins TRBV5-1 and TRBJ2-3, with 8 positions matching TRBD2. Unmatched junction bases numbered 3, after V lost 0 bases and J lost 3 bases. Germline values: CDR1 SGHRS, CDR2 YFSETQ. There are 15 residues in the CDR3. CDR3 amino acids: CASSLEAGGTDTQYF. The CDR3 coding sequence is TGCGCCAGCAGCTTGGAGGCGGGGGGAACAGATACGCAGTATTTT.

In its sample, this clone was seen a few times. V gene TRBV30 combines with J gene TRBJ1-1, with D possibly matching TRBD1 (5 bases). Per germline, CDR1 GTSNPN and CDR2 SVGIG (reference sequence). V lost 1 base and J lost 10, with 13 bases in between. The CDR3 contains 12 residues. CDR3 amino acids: CAWSDGAGRAFF. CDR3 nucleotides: TGTGCCTGGAGTGATGGGGCGGGGAGAGCTTTCTTT.

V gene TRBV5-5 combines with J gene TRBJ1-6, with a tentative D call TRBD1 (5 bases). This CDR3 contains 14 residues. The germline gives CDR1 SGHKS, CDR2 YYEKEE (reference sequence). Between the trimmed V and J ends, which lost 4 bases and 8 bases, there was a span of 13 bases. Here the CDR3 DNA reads TGTGCCAGCAGCCCCAGGGTACAACATTCACCCCTCCACTTT. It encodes CASSPRVQHSPLHF. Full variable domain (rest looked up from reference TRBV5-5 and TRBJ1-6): DAGVTQSPTHLIKTRGQQVTLRCSPISGHKSVSWYQQVLGQGPQFIFQYYEKEERGRGNFPDRFSARQFPNYSSELNVNALLLGDSALYLCASSPRVQHSPLHFGNGTRLTVT.

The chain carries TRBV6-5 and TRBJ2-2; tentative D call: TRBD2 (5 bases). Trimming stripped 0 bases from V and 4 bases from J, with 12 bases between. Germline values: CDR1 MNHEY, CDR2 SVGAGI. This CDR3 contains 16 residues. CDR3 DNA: TGTGCCAGCAGTTACTCGAGGGCTGTCCCCACCGGGGAGCTGTTTTTT. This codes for CASSYSRAVPTGELFF.

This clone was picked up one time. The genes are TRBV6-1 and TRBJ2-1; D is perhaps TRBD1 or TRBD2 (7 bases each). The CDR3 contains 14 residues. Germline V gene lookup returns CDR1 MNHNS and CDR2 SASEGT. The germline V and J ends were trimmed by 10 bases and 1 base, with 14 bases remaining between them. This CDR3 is CANSRGGSYNEQFF. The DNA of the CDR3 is TGTGCCAACTCCAGGGGGGGGTCCTACAATGAGCAGTTCTTC.

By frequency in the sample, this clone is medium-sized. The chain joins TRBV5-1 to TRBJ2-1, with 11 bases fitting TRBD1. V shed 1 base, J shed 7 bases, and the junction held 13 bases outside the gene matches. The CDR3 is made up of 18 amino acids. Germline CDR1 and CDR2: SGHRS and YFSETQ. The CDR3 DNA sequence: TGCGCCAGCAGCTTGACAAGTGGAGGGACAGGGGGAGGGAATGAGCAGTTCTTC. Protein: CASSLTSGGTGGGNEQFF.

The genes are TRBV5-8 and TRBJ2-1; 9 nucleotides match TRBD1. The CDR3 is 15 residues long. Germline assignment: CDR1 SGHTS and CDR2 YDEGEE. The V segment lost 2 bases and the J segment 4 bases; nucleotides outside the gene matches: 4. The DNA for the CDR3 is TGTGCCAGCAGCTTTCGGGACAGGGCTTACAATGAGCAGTTCTTC. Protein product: CASSFRDRAYNEQFF.

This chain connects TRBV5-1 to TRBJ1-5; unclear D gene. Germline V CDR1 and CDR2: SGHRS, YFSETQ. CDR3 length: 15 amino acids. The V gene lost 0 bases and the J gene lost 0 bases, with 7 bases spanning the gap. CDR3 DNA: TGCGCCAGCAGCTTGGGGCTGGGTAGCAATCAGCCCCAGCATTTT. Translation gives CASSLGLGSNQPQHF. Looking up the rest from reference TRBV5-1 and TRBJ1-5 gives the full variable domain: KAGVTQTPRYLIKTRGQQVTLSCSPISGHRSVSWYQQTPGQGLQFLFEYFSETQRNKGNFPGRFSGRQFSNSRSEMNVSTLELGDSALYLCASSLGLGSNQPQHFGDGTRLSIL.

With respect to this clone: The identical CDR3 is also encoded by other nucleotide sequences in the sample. CDR3 protein: CSARGTEAFF. The CDR3 nucleotides read TGCAGTGCTAGGGGCACTGAAGCTTTCTTT. V is TRBV20-1 and J is TRBJ1-1, with unresolved D. The CDR3 spans 10 residues. Deletions cut 3 bases from V and 4 bases from J, with 3 bases between. Germline lookup yields CDR1 DFQATT and CDR2 SNEGSKA (reference sequence).